This paragraph covers one T cell receptor (beta chain) sequence. This entry belongs to a study of T cells after yellow fever vaccination. The 5'RACE template-switching step produced TCR cDNA and added a universal primer site and UMIs. Using its own MiXCR run on the 5' RACE reads, TCRdb lists one record per CDR3 protein. The top ten hold roughly 18% of the sample, which has 350,000 or so distinct CDR3 sequences, approximately 8% seen once. This CDR3 spans 12 amino acids. V was cut by 6 bases and J by 8 bases, with 10 bases left in between. Germline CDR1 is MNHEY and CDR2 is SVGEGT. This receptor was identified in a man younger than 35 who received the YFV17D yellow fever vaccine. V usage is TRBV6-2 or TRBV6-3 and J usage is TRBJ1-4; no firm D call. This specimen consisted of PBMCs, obtained about 49 days after the first yellow fever vaccination. CDR3 loop: CASRRSAEKLFF. CDR3 coding DNA: TGTGCCAGCAGACGATCGGCAGAAAAACTGTTTTTT.